The entry below describes one T cell receptor (beta chain). The sample belongs to a study of blood T cell repertoires in COVID-19. Study in general: Acute and convalescent COVID-19 specimens originated in the United States, Italy and Spain. Sample material is recorded as cDNA or gDNA derived from T cells, B-cell-depleted T cells, or PBMCs.

Per the original methods: Nucleated cell number was recorded as an estimate derived from reference gene primer amplification. Generated by immunoSEQ multiplex PCR, the TCRdb table keeps only in-frame clones and is missing some. That table is the source of V, J and clone size, and D and trimming were worked out from the DNA. The sample has some 200,000 clones, around three quarters seen once. The receptor's source is a woman in her seventies with acute or convalescent COVID-19. Sequencing was done on a sample of peripheral blood.

The CDR3 DNA reads as TGTGCCAGCAGCACGCGGCGGGACAGGGGCCATAGCAATCAGCCCCAGCATTTT. Encoded protein: CASSTRRDRGHSNQPQHF. This chain uses TRBV9 with TRBJ1-5, with 10 bases lining up with TRBD1. CDR1 is SGDLS, CDR2 YYNGEE, per germline. V dropped 4 bases and J dropped 0; count of bases not matched to a gene: 10. The CDR3 has 18 residues.